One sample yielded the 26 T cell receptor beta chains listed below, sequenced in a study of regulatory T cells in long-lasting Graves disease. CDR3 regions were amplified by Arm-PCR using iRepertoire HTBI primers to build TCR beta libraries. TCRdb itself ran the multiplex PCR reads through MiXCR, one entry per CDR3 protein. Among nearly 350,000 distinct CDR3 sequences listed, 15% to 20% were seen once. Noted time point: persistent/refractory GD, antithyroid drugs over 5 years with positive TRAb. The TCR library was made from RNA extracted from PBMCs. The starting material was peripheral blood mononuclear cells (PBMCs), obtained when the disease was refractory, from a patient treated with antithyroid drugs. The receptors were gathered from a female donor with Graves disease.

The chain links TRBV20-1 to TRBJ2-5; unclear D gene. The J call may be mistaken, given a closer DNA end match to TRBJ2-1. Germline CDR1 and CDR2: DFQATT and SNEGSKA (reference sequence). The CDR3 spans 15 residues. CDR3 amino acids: CSAKGLRVGYNEQFF. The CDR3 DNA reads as TGCAGTGCTAAGGGTCTCCGGGTGGGTTACAATGAGCAGTTCTTC.

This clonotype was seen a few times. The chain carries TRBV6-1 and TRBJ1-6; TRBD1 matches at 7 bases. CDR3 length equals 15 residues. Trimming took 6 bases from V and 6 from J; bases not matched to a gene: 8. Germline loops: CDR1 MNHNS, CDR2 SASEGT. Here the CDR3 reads CASSPGGLTNSPLHF. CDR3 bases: TGTGCCAGCAGCCCAGGGGGACTGACTAATTCACCCCTCCACTTT.

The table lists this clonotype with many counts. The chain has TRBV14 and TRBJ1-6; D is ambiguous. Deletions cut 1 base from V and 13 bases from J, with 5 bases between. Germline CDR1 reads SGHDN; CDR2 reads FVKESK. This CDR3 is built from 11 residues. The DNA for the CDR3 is TGTGCCAGCAGCCAAGTAGGGCCCCTCCACTTT. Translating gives CASSQVGPLHF.

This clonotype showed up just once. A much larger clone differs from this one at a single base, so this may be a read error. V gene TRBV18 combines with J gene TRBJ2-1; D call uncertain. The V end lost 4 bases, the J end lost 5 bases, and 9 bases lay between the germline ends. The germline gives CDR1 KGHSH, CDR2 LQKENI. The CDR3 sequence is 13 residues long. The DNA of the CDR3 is TGTGCCAGCTCACTACGACAAGACAATGAGCAGTTCTTC. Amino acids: CASSLRQDNEQFF.

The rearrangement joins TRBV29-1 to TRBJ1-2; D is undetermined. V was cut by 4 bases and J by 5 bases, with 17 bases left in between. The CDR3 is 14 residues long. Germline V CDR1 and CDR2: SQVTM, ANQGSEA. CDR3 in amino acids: CSVAPLRTDYGYTF. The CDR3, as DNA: TGCAGCGTTGCCCCTCTCCGGACGGATTATGGCTACACCTTC.

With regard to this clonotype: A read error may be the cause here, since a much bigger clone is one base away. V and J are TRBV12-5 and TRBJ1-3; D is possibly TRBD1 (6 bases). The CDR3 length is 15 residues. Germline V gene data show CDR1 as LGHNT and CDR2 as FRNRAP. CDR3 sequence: CASGHRTVSGNAIYF. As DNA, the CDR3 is TGTGCTAGTGGTCACCGGACAGTCTCTGGAAACGCCATATATTTT.

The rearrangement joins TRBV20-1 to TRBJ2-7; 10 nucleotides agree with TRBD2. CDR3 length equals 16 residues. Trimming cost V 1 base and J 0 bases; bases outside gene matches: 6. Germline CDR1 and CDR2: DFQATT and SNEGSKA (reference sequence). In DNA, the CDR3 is TGCAGTGCTAGAGTGGCTAGCGGGGGAAGCTCCTACGAGCAGTACTTC. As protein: CSARVASGGSSYEQYF.

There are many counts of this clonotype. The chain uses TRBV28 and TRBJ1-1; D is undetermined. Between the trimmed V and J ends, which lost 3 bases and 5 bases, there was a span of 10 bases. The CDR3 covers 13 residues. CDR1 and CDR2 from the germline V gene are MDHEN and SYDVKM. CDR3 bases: TGTGCCAGCAGTTTCCCCATCGATACTGAAGCTTTCTTT. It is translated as CASSFPIDTEAFF.

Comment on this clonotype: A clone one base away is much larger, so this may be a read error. CDR3 in DNA: TGTGCCAACAGCCTTCGGACGGGAAAGGGAGCTTTCTTT. Protein sequence: CANSLRTGKGAFF. The chain is built from TRBV3-1 and TRBJ1-1; D remains unclear. The V gene's germline CDR1 is LGHDT and CDR2 YNNKEL (reference sequence). The CDR3 sequence is 13 residues long. Together with reference TRBV3-1 and TRBJ1-1, the CDR3 gives the full variable domain: DTAVSQTPKYLVTQMGNDKSIKCEQNLGHDTMYWYKQDSKKFLKIMFSYNNKELIINETVPNRFSPKSPDKAHLNLHINSLELGDSAVYFCANSLRTGKGAFFGQGTRLTVV.

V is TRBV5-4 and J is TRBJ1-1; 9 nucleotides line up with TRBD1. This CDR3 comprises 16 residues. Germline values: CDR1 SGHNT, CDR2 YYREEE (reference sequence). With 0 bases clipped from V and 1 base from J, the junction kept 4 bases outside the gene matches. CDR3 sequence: CASSLGDRAPNTEAFF. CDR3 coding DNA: TGTGCCAGCAGCTTGGGGGACAGGGCACCGAACACTGAAGCTTTCTTT.

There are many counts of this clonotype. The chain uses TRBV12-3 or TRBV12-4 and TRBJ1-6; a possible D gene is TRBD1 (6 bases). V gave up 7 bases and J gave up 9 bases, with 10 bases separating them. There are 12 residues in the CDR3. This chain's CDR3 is CASNRVGSPLHF. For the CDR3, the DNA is TGTGCCAGCAACAGGGTGGGTTCACCCCTCCACTTT.

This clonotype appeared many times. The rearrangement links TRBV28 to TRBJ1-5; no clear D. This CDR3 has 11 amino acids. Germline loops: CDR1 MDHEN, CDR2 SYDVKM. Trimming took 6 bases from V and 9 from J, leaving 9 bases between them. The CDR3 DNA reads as TGTGCCAGCAGCAGCCCCGCGCCCCAGCATTTT. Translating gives CASSSPAPQHF.

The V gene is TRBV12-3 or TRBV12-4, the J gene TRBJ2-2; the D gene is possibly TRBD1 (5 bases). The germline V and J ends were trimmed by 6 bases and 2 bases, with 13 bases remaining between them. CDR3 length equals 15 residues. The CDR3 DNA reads TGTGCCAGCAGAGGACATAGATTAAACACCGGGGAGCTGTTTTTT. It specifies CASRGHRLNTGELFF.

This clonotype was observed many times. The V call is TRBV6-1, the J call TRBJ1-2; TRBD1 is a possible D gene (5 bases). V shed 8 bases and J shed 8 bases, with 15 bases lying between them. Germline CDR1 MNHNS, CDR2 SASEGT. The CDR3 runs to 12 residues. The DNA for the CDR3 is TGTGCCAGCCCTGGTGCGGGGCAAGGCTACACCTTC. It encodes CASPGAGQGYTF.

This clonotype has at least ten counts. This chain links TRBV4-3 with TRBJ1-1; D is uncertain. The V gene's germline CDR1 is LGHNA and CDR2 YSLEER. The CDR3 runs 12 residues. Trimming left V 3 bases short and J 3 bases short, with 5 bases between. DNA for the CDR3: TGCGCCAGCAGCCATAGGGACACTGAAGCTTTCTTT. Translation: CASSHRDTEAFF.

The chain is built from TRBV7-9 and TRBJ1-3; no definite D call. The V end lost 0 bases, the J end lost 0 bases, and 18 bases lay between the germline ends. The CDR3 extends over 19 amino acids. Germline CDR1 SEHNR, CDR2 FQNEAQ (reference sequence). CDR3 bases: TGTGCCAGCAGCTTAGCTCGCCCCAAACTGGAGAGCTCTGGAAACACCATATATTTT. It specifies CASSLARPKLESSGNTIYF.

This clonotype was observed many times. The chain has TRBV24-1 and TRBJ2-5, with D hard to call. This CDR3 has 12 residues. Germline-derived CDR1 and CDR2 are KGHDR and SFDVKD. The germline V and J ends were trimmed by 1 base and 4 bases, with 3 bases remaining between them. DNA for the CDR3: TGTGCCACCAGTGATTTCTCAGAGACCCAGTACTTC. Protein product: CATSDFSETQYF.

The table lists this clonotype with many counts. The CDR3 DNA reads as TGTGCCAGTACGGCAGCCCAATTGGCTTTCTTT. Its translation: CASTAAQLAFF. J is TRBJ1-1 and V is TRBV19; D is unclear. Trimming pared 7 bases from V and 11 bases from J, leaving 14 bases between. The CDR3 sequence is 11 residues long. Germline V gene data show CDR1 as LNHDA and CDR2 as SQIVND (reference sequence).

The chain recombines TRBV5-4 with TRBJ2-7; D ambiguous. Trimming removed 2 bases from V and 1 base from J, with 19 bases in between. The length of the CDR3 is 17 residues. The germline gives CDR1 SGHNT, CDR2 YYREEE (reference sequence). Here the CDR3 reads CASSFSKGPTQSYEQYF. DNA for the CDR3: TGTGCCAGCAGCTTTTCTAAGGGCCCGACACAATCCTACGAGCAGTACTTC.

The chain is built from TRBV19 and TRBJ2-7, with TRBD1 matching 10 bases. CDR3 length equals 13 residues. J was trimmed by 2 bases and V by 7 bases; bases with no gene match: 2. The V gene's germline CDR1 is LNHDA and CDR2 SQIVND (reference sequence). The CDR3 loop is CASTDRGTYEQYF. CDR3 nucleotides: TGTGCCAGTACGGACAGGGGGACCTACGAGCAGTACTTC.

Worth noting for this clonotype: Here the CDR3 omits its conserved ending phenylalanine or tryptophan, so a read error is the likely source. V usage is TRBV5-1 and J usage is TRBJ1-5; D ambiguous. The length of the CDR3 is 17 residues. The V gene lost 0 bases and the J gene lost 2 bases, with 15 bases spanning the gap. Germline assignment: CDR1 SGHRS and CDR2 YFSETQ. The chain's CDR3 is CASSLAPVVKGNQPQHS. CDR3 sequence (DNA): TGCGCCAGCAGCTTGGCTCCAGTAGTCAAAGGCAATCAGCCCCAGCATTCT.

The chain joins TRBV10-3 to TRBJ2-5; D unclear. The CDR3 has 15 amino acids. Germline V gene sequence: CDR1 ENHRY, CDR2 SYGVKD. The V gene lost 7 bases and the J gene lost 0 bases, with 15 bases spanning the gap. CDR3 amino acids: CAIKRLVKDQETQYF. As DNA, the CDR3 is TGTGCCATCAAGAGGTTGGTAAAGGACCAAGAGACCCAGTACTTC.

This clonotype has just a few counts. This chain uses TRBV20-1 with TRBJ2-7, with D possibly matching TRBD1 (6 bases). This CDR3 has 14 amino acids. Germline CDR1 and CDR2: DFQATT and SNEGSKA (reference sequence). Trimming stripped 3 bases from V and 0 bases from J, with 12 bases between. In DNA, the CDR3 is TGCAGTGCTAGCCGGGACATAAGCTCCTACGAGCAGTACTTC. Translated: CSASRDISSYEQYF.

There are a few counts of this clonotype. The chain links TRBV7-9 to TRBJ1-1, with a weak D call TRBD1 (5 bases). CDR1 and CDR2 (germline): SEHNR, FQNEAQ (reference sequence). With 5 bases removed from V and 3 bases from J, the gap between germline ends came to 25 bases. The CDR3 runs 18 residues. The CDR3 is CASSPPGSFPLADTEAFF. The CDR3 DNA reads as TGTGCCAGCAGCCCACCAGGGTCCTTTCCGCTCGCGGACACTGAAGCTTTCTTT.

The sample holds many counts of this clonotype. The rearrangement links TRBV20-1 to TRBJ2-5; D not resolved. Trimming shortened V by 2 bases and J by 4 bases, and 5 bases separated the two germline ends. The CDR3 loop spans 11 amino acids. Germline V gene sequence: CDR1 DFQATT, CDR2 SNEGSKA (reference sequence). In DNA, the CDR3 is TGCAGTGCTAGACACAGAGAGACCCAGTACTTC. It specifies CSARHRETQYF.

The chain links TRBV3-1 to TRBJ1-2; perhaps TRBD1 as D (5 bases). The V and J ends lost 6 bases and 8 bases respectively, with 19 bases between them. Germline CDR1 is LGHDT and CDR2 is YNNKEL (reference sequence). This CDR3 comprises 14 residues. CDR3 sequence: CASSSGRYPGGYTF. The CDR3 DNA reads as TGTGCCAGCAGTTCGGGCCGCTACCCAGGGGGCTACACCTTC.